Included here is one T cell receptor beta chain sequence, with context. Its antigen is undetermined. A read error is possible here, since a much larger clone lies one base away. This sample is part of a study of post-analysis software for immune sequencing data. Study-wide context: Progressive-relapsing, secondary progressive and relapsing-remitting multiple sclerosis were among the disease courses included.

CDR3 length: 13 residues. V shed 3 bases and J shed 4 bases, with 12 bases lying between them. Per germline, CDR1 DFQATT and CDR2 SNEGSKA (reference sequence). Findings and caveats of the study: When the samples were clustered directly with F measure, those that had been prepared in the same batch showed strong co-clustering. Normalized Chao1 diversity was significantly reduced in patients versus controls. Five TRBV segments were significantly more frequent in patients than in controls. TRBV5-6, TRBV5-1 and TRBV20-1 were among these segments.

The authors incorporated unique molecular identifiers into the TCR beta cDNA libraries. TCRdb used MiXCR to reprocess the PCR reads, holding one entry per CDR3 protein. The table records roughly 800,000 distinct CDR3 sequences, 30% of them present only once. V and J are TRBV20-1 and TRBJ2-5, with D possibly TRBD1 on 6 matching bases. What was sequenced was blood. This sequence originates from a girl aged 5 to 17 with multiple sclerosis. In DNA form, the CDR3 reads TGCAGTGCTAGGCGGACAGATCCAGAGACCCAGTACTTC. Protein sequence: CSARRTDPETQYF.